This T cell receptor beta chain was sequenced in a study of CXCR3-negative and CXCR3-positive naive CD8 T cells. Naive CD8+ T cells carried a CD45RO-CCR7+CD27+CD95- phenotype. A word on this clonotype: Its specificity is unknown.

Study-wide findings and caveats: Memory cells showed distinct TRBV-TRBJ patterns, while the two naive subsets matched. Naive cells that were CXCR3-positive had more hydrophobic TRB CDR3s (compared with CXCR3-negative naive cells).

Preparation of TRB cDNA libraries relied on 5' RACE carrying UMI labels. TCRdb reprocessed the 5' RACE reads, with one entry per CDR3 protein and no DNA. Its table records over 100,000 distinct CDR3 sequences. Sequencing was performed on naive CXCR3- CD8+ T cells from blood. Noted subset: CD45RO-CCR7+CD27+CD95- naive CD8+ T cells lacking CXCR3 (TNR3-). This sequence originates from a human donor in good health. Some clones in this sample may be carry-over from other donors' samples.

CDR3 sequence: CSVRTSGNSYEQYF. V gene TRBV29-1 combines with J gene TRBJ2-7; lacking DNA, the TRBD2 call made by TCRdb goes unchecked. This CDR3 spans 14 amino acids. CDR1 is SQVTM and CDR2 is ANQGSEA in the germline V gene.